The following is a T cell receptor beta chain sequence with its context. Its antigen is as yet unknown. This sample is drawn from a study of OX40 agonist ivuxolimab in advanced cancers. Study at large: Enrollees could have had prior anti-PD-1, anti-PD-L1 or anti-CTLA-4 therapy, which under 50% had received. Study observations and caveats: The work left the antigen specificity of expanded peripheral T cells undetermined.

Only in-frame clones appear in the TCRdb table, and some are missing; sequencing was by immunoSEQ multiplex PCR. The table shows tens of thousands of clones, with 91% occurring only once. Patients were ineligible given autoimmune disease history or systemic immunosuppression. The CDR3 loop spans 17 amino acids. The trim removed 4 bases at V and 0 bases at J, leaving 7 bases unmatched. Germline loops: CDR1 SGHKS, CDR2 YYEKEE (reference sequence). V usage is TRBV5-5 and J usage is TRBJ1-5, with 10 bases lining up with TRBD1. This clonotype was obtained from an adult with an advanced solid tumor such as melanoma, head and neck, liver or kidney cancer. The source material was CD4+ or CD8+ T cells sorted from blood, sampled in a trial of the OX40 agonist ivuxolimab. This CDR3 reads CASSPDRGWYSNQPQHF. DNA for the CDR3: TGTGCCAGCAGCCCGGACAGGGGGTGGTATAGCAATCAGCCCCAGCATTTT.